This TCR beta chain was sequenced for a study of blood T cell repertoires in COVID-19. Residents of about two dozen US areas, aged about 18 to 100 years, made up the participants. Membership in each cohort depended on participant-reported clinical history. The CDR3 sequence is 14 residues long. Looked up from germline, CDR1 is MDHEN and CDR2 is SYDVKM. Deletions cut 6 bases from V and 8 bases from J, with 16 bases between. Under the authors' procedure: Reference gene primers were amplified, and this amplification served to estimate nucleated cell counts. Sequencing used immunoSEQ multiplex PCR; TCRdb keeps in-frame clones, though not all of them. For V, J and clone size, that table is used; D and trimming come from the DNA. The data contain around 330,000 clones, around 85% of them singletons.

This chain joins TRBV28 and TRBJ1-4; D is possibly TRBD1 (5 bases). What was sequenced was PBMCs or T cells enriched from blood (not recorded which). The receptor's source is a woman aged 25 to 39 who had been exposed to COVID-19. CDR3 in amino acids: CASSGEGVREKLFF. The DNA for the CDR3 is TGTGCCAGCAGCGGTGAAGGGGTGAGGGAAAAACTGTTTTTT.